The source of this TCR beta chain is a study of post-analysis software for immune sequencing data. V lost 6 bases and J lost 6, with 21 bases in between. Per germline, CDR1 SGHVS and CDR2 FNYEAQ. This CDR3 has 15 amino acids. Turning to this clonotype: Its target is not known.

Broader study findings: Four or five TRBV segments, TRBV5-6, TRBV5-1 and TRBV20-1 among them, were found more frequent in patients than controls. Significantly lower normalized Chao1 diversity was seen in multiple sclerosis patients than in controls.

Incorporated into the TCR beta cDNA libraries were unique molecular identifiers, which served to reduce PCR and sequencing biases. TCRdb ran MiXCR on the PCR reads and lists one entry per CDR3 protein. This sample has approximately 660,000 distinct CDR3 sequences, with roughly three fifths found just once. V and J are TRBV7-6 and TRBJ2-7; D might be TRBD1 (5 bases). Sequencing was carried out using blood. The TCR comes from a girl aged 2-10 years with multiple sclerosis. CDR3 in DNA: TGTGCCAGCAGACCTCAGTGGGGCCTTACTGGCGAGCAGTACTTC. It yields the protein CASRPQWGLTGEQYF. Supplemented by reference TRBV7-6 and TRBJ2-7, the full variable domain reads GAGVSQSPRYKVTKRGQDVALRCDPISGHVSLYWYRQALGQGPEFLTYFNYEAQQDKSGLPNDRFSAERPEGSISTLTIQRTEQRDSAMYRCASRPQWGLTGEQYFGPGTRLTVT.